The entry below gives a single T cell receptor beta chain sequence along with its context. The sample is drawn from a study of control samples from healthy donors and cancer patients. Trimming cost V 8 bases and J 3 bases, with 13 bases left between them. The CDR3 totals 13 residues. The germline V gene has CDR1 MNHEY and CDR2 SVGAGI. Clones were read by immunoSEQ multiplex PCR, and TCRdb kept only the in-frame ones, dropping some. The data show 130,000 to 150,000 clones, 91% seen once. Sample: blood. The gene calls are TRBV6-5 and TRBJ1-1; D perhaps matches TRBD1 (5 bases). The sequence was obtained from a man aged 30-40 years in good health. The CDR3 sequence: CASRGYYDTEAFF. The CDR3 nucleotides are TGTGCCAGCCGGGGCTACTATGACACTGAAGCTTTCTTT.